This record looks at one TCR beta chain sequence and its context. The method was immunoSEQ multiplex PCR; TCRdb's version includes in-frame clones alone and lacks a portion of them. Among tens of thousands of clones listed, about 88% were seen once. Germline V gives CDR1 PRHDT, CDR2 FYEKMQ (reference sequence). The CDR3 length is 14 residues. V lost 0 bases and J lost 1, with 6 bases in between. The data stem from a study of blood T cell repertoires in COVID-19. The source of this sequence is a man between 60 and 75 years old with active COVID-19. The sequenced material came from peripheral blood. V usage is TRBV13 and J usage is TRBJ1-1; D not certain. The DNA for the CDR3 is TGTGCCAGCAGCTTAGGGGCAGGGAACACTGAAGCTTTCTTT. Its translation: CASSLGAGNTEAFF.